This is a list of T cell receptor beta chains from one sample in a study of PD-L1 blockade in urothelial cancer. Method: immunoSEQ multiplex PCR; TCRdb's copy keeps in-frame clones and lacks some. The sample has roughly 77,000 clones; roughly 89% are singletons. Sequencing was performed on PBMCs, taken around atezolizumab (anti-PD-L1) treatment. These TCRs come from a woman aged 70-85 years with urothelial cancer. Both conserved end residues are part of each CDR3. Each record gives: clone size, D gene, J gene, V gene, CDR3 DNA, CDR3 protein. The D gene is left open where the match is weak. Size values are once, few and many counts, or a class for expanded clones, and some rows have none.

clone size: -
D gene: -
J gene: TRBJ2-7
V gene: TRBV2
CDR3 DNA: TGTGCCGCCCTCAGGAGCGGGTCCTACGAGCAGTACTTC
CDR3 protein: CAALRSGSYEQYF

clone size: -
D gene: -
J gene: TRBJ2-7
V gene: TRBV30
CDR3 DNA: TGTGCCTGGAGTGCCATGGACCCGGGATGGGATGAGCAGTACTTC
CDR3 protein: CAWSAMDPGWDEQYF

clone size: -
D gene: -
J gene: TRBJ1-2
V gene: TRBV30
CDR3 DNA: TGTGCCTGGAGTCAGTCCGGGAGGCCCTATGGCTACACCTTC
CDR3 protein: CAWSQSGRPYGYTF

clone size: -
D gene: TRBD1
J gene: TRBJ1-1
V gene: TRBV6-5
CDR3 DNA: TGTGCCAGCGCGGGACAGGACACTGAAGCTTTCTTT
CDR3 protein: CASAGQDTEAFF

clone size: -
D gene: TRBD1
J gene: TRBJ2-2
V gene: TRBV30
CDR3 DNA: TGTGCCTATCTCAACAGGGGGCAGGGCGGGGAGCTGTTTTTT
CDR3 protein: CAYLNRGQGGELFF

clone size: few
D gene: TRBD1
J gene: TRBJ1-3
V gene: TRBV10-3
CDR3 DNA: TGTGCCATCAGTGACTTGATTGGACAGGGGACTCATGGAAACACCATATATTTT
CDR3 protein: CAISDLIGQGTHGNTIYF

clone size: -
D gene: -
J gene: TRBJ1-5
V gene: TRBV7-2
CDR3 DNA: TGTGCCAGCAACCTTGGGGACACCAATCAGCCCCAGCATTTT
CDR3 protein: CASNLGDTNQPQHF

clone size: -
D gene: TRBD1
J gene: TRBJ1-2
V gene: TRBV10-3
CDR3 DNA: TGTGCCATCAGCCTGGATCCCGGGACAGTCATCTATGGCTACACCTTC
CDR3 protein: CAISLDPGTVIYGYTF

clone size: -
D gene: TRBD1
J gene: TRBJ2-1
V gene: TRBV7-2
CDR3 DNA: TGTGCCAGCGCCATCTTGGACAGGTACAATGAGCAGTTCTTC
CDR3 protein: CASAILDRYNEQFF

clone size: -
D gene: -
J gene: TRBJ2-1
V gene: TRBV5-1
CDR3 DNA: TGCGCCAGCAGCACCCAGGCAGGGGTCACCTACAATGAGCAGTTCTTC
CDR3 protein: CASSTQAGVTYNEQFF

clone size: -
D gene: TRBD2
J gene: TRBJ2-3
V gene: TRBV7-2
CDR3 DNA: TGTGCCAGCAGCTTAGGTCAAGCGGGGGGTCCAGATACGCAGTATTTT
CDR3 protein: CASSLGQAGGPDTQYF

clone size: -
D gene: TRBD1
J gene: TRBJ2-7
V gene: TRBV5-1
CDR3 DNA: TGCGCCAGCAGTAGGGAGTTAGACAGGGTTGCCTACGAGCAGTACTTC
CDR3 protein: CASSRELDRVAYEQYF

clone size: few
D gene: TRBD1
J gene: TRBJ1-2
V gene: TRBV27
CDR3 DNA: TGTGCCAGCAGTTCGACAGGGCTGTATGGCTACACCTTC
CDR3 protein: CASSSTGLYGYTF

clone size: -
D gene: TRBD1
J gene: TRBJ1-5
V gene: TRBV9
CDR3 DNA: TGTGCCAGCAGCGTAGTTTACAGGGGGGCTCAGCCCCAGCATTTT
CDR3 protein: CASSVVYRGAQPQHF

clone size: once
D gene: TRBD2
J gene: TRBJ2-7
V gene: TRBV18
CDR3 DNA: TGTGCCAGCTCACCACCGGCTAGCGGGCCGTACGAGCAGTACTTC
CDR3 protein: CASSPPASGPYEQYF

clone size: -
D gene: TRBD2
J gene: TRBJ2-1
V gene: TRBV5-1
CDR3 DNA: TGCGCCAGCAGCTTGGAGGGGACTAGCTCTTACGGCTCCTACAATGAGCAGTTCTTC
CDR3 protein: CASSLEGTSSYGSYNEQFF

clone size: -
D gene: -
J gene: TRBJ2-1
V gene: TRBV10-2
CDR3 DNA: TGCGCCAGCAGTGAAGATGCAGGGTCCTACAATGAGCAGTTCTTC
CDR3 protein: CASSEDAGSYNEQFF

clone size: -
D gene: -
J gene: TRBJ2-3
V gene: TRBV4-1
CDR3 DNA: TGCGCCAGCAGCCAATTTTCCGCCACAGAATTCGATACGCAGTATTTT
CDR3 protein: CASSQFSATEFDTQYF

clone size: few
D gene: TRBD1
J gene: TRBJ1-6
V gene: TRBV6-5
CDR3 DNA: TGTGCCAGCAGTTGGACAGGGCCCAATTCACCCCTCCACTTT
CDR3 protein: CASSWTGPNSPLHF

clone size: -
D gene: TRBD1
J gene: TRBJ2-7
V gene: TRBV5-4
CDR3 DNA: TGTGCCAGCAGCCAGGACAGGGGGCTTGTGCAGTACTTC
CDR3 protein: CASSQDRGLVQYF

clone size: -
D gene: TRBD1
J gene: TRBJ1-2
V gene: TRBV28
CDR3 DNA: TGTGCCAGCGGGGGACAGAACTATGGCTACACCTTC
CDR3 protein: CASGGQNYGYTF

clone size: -
D gene: TRBD2
J gene: TRBJ2-4
V gene: TRBV10-1
CDR3 DNA: TGCGCCAGCAGTGAAGCGGGGGGCTACATTCAGTACTTC
CDR3 protein: CASSEAGGYIQYF

clone size: once
D gene: TRBD1
J gene: TRBJ1-2
V gene: TRBV5-6
CDR3 DNA: TGTGCCAGCAGCTTGATGTTGGCAGGGGGTCGGGAAGGCTACACCTTC
CDR3 protein: CASSLMLAGGREGYTF

clone size: -
D gene: TRBD1
J gene: TRBJ2-3
V gene: TRBV5-1
CDR3 DNA: TGCGCCAGCAGTGTCAGGACAGGGGACGATACGCAGTATTTT
CDR3 protein: CASSVRTGDDTQYF

clone size: -
D gene: -
J gene: TRBJ2-5
V gene: TRBV5-1
CDR3 DNA: TGCGCCAGCAGCTTCGGTCTAGACAGAGCCTTAGGGGAGACCCAGTACTTC
CDR3 protein: CASSFGLDRALGETQYF

clone size: -
D gene: -
J gene: TRBJ1-3
V gene: TRBV27
CDR3 DNA: TGTGCCAGCAGCCCCATCGGAGGCCTCTCTGGAAACACCATATATTTT
CDR3 protein: CASSPIGGLSGNTIYF

clone size: -
D gene: -
J gene: TRBJ1-2
V gene: TRBV19
CDR3 DNA: TGTGCCAGTAGTGGATCCGGGATCCGCGGTGGCTACACCTTC
CDR3 protein: CASSGSGIRGGYTF

clone size: -
D gene: -
J gene: TRBJ1-2
V gene: TRBV2
CDR3 DNA: TGTGCCAGCAGTGACAGGGGAGCCTATGGCTACACCTTC
CDR3 protein: CASSDRGAYGYTF

clone size: -
D gene: -
J gene: TRBJ2-7
V gene: TRBV19
CDR3 DNA: TGTGCCAGTAAAACAGGATTGCAGGCCTACGAGCAGTACTTC
CDR3 protein: CASKTGLQAYEQYF

clone size: many
D gene: -
J gene: TRBJ1-1
V gene: TRBV12-5
CDR3 DNA: TGTGCTAGTGGGCAACAGGGGAACACTGAAGCTTTCTTT
CDR3 protein: CASGQQGNTEAFF

clone size: -
D gene: -
J gene: TRBJ1-4
V gene: TRBV18
CDR3 DNA: TGTGCCAGCTCACCATCTCAGGGGAATGAAAAACTGTTTTTT
CDR3 protein: CASSPSQGNEKLFF

clone size: -
D gene: -
J gene: TRBJ2-2
V gene: TRBV5-4
CDR3 DNA: TGTGCCAGCAGCTTGACAGGGCTTTTCACCGGGGAGCTGTTTTTT
CDR3 protein: CASSLTGLFTGELFF

clone size: -
D gene: TRBD1
J gene: TRBJ1-1
V gene: TRBV5-6
CDR3 DNA: TGTGCCAGCAGCGTCACTAGACAGGGGGCTGGCAACACTGAAGCTTTCTTT
CDR3 protein: CASSVTRQGAGNTEAFF

clone size: once
D gene: TRBD2
J gene: TRBJ2-1
V gene: TRBV7-2
CDR3 DNA: TGTGCCAGCAGCCCAACCATAGCGGGGGCGAAGTTCTTC
CDR3 protein: CASSPTIAGAKFF

clone size: -
D gene: -
J gene: TRBJ2-7
V gene: TRBV7-2
CDR3 DNA: TGTGCCAGCAGCCGCGGGTCCCAGGCGTACTTC
CDR3 protein: CASSRGSQAYF

clone size: -
D gene: -
J gene: TRBJ1-5
V gene: TRBV27
CDR3 DNA: TGTGCCAGCGCTCGACTGCCAGGGGCGGGCCAGCCCCAGCATTTT
CDR3 protein: CASARLPGAGQPQHF

clone size: -
D gene: -
J gene: TRBJ1-1
V gene: TRBV4-1
CDR3 DNA: TGCGCCAGCAGTCCTCTAGGAAAGGGGCAGAACACTGAAGCTTTCTTT
CDR3 protein: CASSPLGKGQNTEAFF

clone size: once
D gene: TRBD1
J gene: TRBJ2-2
V gene: TRBV25-1
CDR3 DNA: TGTGCCAGCAGTTTTCAGGGGGCTACCGGGGAGCTGTTTTTT
CDR3 protein: CASSFQGATGELFF

clone size: -
D gene: -
J gene: TRBJ2-3
V gene: TRBV14
CDR3 DNA: TGTGCCAGCAGCCAATGGGGCATAGACACAGATACGCAGTATTTT
CDR3 protein: CASSQWGIDTDTQYF

clone size: -
D gene: TRBD1
J gene: TRBJ2-3
V gene: TRBV6-5
CDR3 DNA: TGTGCCAGCAGTTACTCGACAGGGTCAGATACGCAGTATTTT
CDR3 protein: CASSYSTGSDTQYF

clone size: -
D gene: -
J gene: TRBJ2-5
V gene: TRBV4-1
CDR3 DNA: TGCGCCAGCAGCCTTAGCGGGACAGAGGGGGCCAAAGAGACCCAGTACTTC
CDR3 protein: CASSLSGTEGAKETQYF

clone size: -
D gene: -
J gene: TRBJ2-1
V gene: TRBV2
CDR3 DNA: TGTGCCAGCAGTCCTCTAGGGCTTGGAGGCAATGAGCAGTTCTTC
CDR3 protein: CASSPLGLGGNEQFF

clone size: -
D gene: -
J gene: TRBJ2-5
V gene: TRBV5-1
CDR3 DNA: TGCGCCAGCAGCTTCCGGGAAAGCAATTTCGGCGTTGAGACCCAGTACTTC
CDR3 protein: CASSFRESNFGVETQYF

clone size: -
D gene: -
J gene: TRBJ2-5
V gene: TRBV13
CDR3 DNA: TGTGCCAGCAGCTCACGCCGACAGTCGGAGACCCAGTACTTC
CDR3 protein: CASSSRRQSETQYF

clone size: -
D gene: TRBD1
J gene: TRBJ2-3
V gene: TRBV7-2
CDR3 DNA: TGTGCCAGCAGCTCCCACCGGGACAGGGGGCGGGATACGCAGTATTTT
CDR3 protein: CASSSHRDRGRDTQYF

clone size: -
D gene: -
J gene: TRBJ2-2
V gene: TRBV28
CDR3 DNA: TGTGCCAGCAGTTTATTCGGTGGAGGGCCCGGCACCGGGGAGCTGTTTTTT
CDR3 protein: CASSLFGGGPGTGELFF

clone size: -
D gene: TRBD1
J gene: TRBJ1-1
V gene: TRBV18
CDR3 DNA: TGTGCCAGCTCACCTATAGGGGGCGAGGACACTGAAGCTTTCTTT
CDR3 protein: CASSPIGGEDTEAFF

clone size: few
D gene: -
J gene: TRBJ1-4
V gene: TRBV11-2
CDR3 DNA: TGTGCCAGCAGCGCGGTGACTAATGAAAAACTGTTTTTT
CDR3 protein: CASSAVTNEKLFF

clone size: -
D gene: -
J gene: TRBJ1-1
V gene: TRBV5-1
CDR3 DNA: TGCGCCAGCAGCTTGGACGGGACACGAAACACTGAAGCTTTCTTT
CDR3 protein: CASSLDGTRNTEAFF